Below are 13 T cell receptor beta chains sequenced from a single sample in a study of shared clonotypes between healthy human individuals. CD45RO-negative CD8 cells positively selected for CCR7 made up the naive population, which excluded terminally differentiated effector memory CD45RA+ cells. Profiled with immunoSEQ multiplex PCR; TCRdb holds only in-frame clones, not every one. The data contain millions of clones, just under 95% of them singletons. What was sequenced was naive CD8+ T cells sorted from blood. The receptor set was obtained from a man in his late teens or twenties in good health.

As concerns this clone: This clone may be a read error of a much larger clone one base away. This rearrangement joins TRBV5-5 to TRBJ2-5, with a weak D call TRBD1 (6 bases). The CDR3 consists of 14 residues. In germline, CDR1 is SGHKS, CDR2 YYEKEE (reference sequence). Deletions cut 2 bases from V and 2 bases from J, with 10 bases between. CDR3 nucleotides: TGTGCCAGCAGCTTACTAGGGGGACAAGAGACCCAGTACTTC. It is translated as CASSLLGGQETQYF.

The CDR3 spells CASSFSGGTDTQYF. The CDR3 nucleotides read TGTGCCAGCAGCTTCTCAGGAGGCACAGATACGCAGTATTTT. This chain joins TRBV7-3 and TRBJ2-3; D unclear. This CDR3 contains 14 residues. V gave up 3 bases and J gave up 1 base, with 8 bases separating them. CDR1 is SGHTA and CDR2 is FQGTGA in the germline V gene. Using reference TRBV7-3 and TRBJ2-3 for the parts outside the CDR3, the full variable domain is GAGVSQTPSNKVTEKGKYVELRCDPISGHTALYWYRQSLGQGPEFLIYFQGTGAADDSGLPNDRFFAVRPEGSVSTLKIQRTERGDSAVYLCASSFSGGTDTQYFGPGTRLTVL.

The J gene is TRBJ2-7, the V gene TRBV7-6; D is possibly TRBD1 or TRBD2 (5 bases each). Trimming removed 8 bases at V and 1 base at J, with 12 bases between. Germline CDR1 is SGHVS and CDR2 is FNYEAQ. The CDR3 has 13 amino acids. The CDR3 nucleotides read TGTGCCAGCGGGCAGGGACCTTCCTACGAGCAGTACTTC. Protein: CASGQGPSYEQYF.

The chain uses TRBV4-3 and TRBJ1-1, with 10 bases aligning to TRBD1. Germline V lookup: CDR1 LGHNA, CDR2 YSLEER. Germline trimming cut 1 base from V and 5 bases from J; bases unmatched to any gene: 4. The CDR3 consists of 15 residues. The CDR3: CASSQVGTGETEAFF. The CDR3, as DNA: TGCGCCAGCAGCCAAGTCGGGACAGGGGAGACTGAAGCTTTCTTT.

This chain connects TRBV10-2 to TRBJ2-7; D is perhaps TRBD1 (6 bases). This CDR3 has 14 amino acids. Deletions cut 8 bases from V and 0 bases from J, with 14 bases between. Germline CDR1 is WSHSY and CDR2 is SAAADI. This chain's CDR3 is CASLRTDNSYEQYF. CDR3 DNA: TGCGCCAGCCTGAGGACAGACAACTCCTACGAGCAGTACTTC.

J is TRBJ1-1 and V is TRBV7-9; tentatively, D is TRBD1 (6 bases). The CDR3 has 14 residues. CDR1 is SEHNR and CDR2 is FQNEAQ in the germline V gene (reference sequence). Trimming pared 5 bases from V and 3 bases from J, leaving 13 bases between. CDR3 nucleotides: TGTGCCAGCAGCCAGCCGGCAGGGGACACTGAAGCTTTCTTT. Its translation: CASSQPAGDTEAFF.

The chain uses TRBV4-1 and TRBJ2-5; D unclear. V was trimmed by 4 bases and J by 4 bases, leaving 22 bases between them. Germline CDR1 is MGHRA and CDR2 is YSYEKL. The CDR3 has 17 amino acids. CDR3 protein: CASSPLKRPTPTETQYF. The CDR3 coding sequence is TGCGCCAGCAGCCCCCTCAAAAGGCCGACCCCCACAGAGACCCAGTACTTC.

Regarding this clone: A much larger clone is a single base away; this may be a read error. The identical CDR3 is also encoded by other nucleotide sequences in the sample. The CDR3 DNA reads as TGTGCCAGCAGTACCTCCTACGAGCAGTACTTC. It is translated as CASSTSYEQYF. This chain uses TRBV6-1 with TRBJ2-7; D unclear. Germline assignment: CDR1 MNHNS and CDR2 SASEGT. This CDR3 region has 11 residues. Trimming left V 5 bases short and J 0 bases short, with 2 bases between.

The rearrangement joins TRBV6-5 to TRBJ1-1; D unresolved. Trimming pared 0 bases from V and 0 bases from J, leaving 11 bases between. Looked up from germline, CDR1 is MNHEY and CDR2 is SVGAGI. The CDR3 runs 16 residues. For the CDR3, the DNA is TGTGCCAGCAGTTACTCGAGAGGGCAGATGAACACTGAAGCTTTCTTT. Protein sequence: CASSYSRGQMNTEAFF.

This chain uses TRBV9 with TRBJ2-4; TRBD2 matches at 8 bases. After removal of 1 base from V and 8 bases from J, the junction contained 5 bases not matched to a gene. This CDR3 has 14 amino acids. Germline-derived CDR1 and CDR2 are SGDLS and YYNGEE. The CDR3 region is CASSVLAGRDIQYF. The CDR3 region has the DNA TGTGCCAGCAGCGTACTAGCGGGTAGGGACATTCAGTACTTC.

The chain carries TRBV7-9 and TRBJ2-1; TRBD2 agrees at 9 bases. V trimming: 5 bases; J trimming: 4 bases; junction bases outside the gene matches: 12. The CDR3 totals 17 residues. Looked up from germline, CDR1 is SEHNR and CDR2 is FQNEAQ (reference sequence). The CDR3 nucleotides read TGTGCCAGCAGCGCCCCTTCCCCTAGCGGGGTGTACAATGAGCAGTTCTTC. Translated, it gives CASSAPSPSGVYNEQFF. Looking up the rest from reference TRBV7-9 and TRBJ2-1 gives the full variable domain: DTGVSQNPRHKITKRGQNVTFRCDPISEHNRLYWYRQTLGQGPEFLTYFQNEAQLEKSRLLSDRFSAERPKGSFSTLEIQRTEQGDSAMYLCASSAPSPSGVYNEQFFGPGTRLTVL.

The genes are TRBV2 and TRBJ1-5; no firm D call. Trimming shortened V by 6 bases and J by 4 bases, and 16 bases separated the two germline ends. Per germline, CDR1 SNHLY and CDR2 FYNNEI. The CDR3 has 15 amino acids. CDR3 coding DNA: TGTGCCAGCAGCCACGGTGTGGAGGCAAATCAGCCCCAGCATTTT. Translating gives CASSHGVEANQPQHF. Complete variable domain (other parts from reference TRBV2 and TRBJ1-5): EPEVTQTPSHQVTQMGQEVILRCVPISNHLYFYWYRQILGQKVEFLVSFYNNEISEKSEIFDDQFSVERPDGSNFTLKIRSTKLEDSAMYFCASSHGVEANQPQHFGDGTRLSIL.

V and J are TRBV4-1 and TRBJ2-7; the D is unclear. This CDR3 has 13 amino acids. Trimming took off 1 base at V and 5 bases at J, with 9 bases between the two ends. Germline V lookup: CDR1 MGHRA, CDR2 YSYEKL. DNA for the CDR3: TGCGCCAGCAGCCAAGGAAGAGACAACGAGCAGTACTTC. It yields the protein CASSQGRDNEQYF.